The T cell receptor beta chain under discussion was sequenced for a study of blood T cell repertoires in COVID-19. Across the whole study: COVID-19 samples from acute and convalescent phases originated in the United States, Italy and Spain.

Original handling: It was from reference gene primer amplification that nucleated cell counts were estimated. The data were produced by immunoSEQ multiplex PCR, yet TCRdb's version contains in-frame clones alone and is incomplete. The V and J calls and the clone size are those of that table, but D and trimming were determined from the DNA. The sample has around 100,000 clones; roughly 85% are singletons. V dropped 0 bases and J dropped 8 bases, with 6 bases sitting between them. CDR3 length equals 12 residues. Germline CDR1 reads SGHRS; CDR2 reads YFSETQ. This clone was recorded only once. The source material was peripheral blood. This clonotype was obtained from a woman aged 70 to 79 with active or convalescent COVID-19. The chain joins TRBV5-1 to TRBJ2-1; unclear D gene. The CDR3 is CASSLEQYEQFF. The CDR3 DNA reads TGCGCCAGCAGCTTGGAACAATATGAGCAGTTCTTC.